The source of this TCR beta chain is a study of T cells in Graves' hyperthyroidism and ophthalmopathy. RNA transcripts served as the template for amplifying TCR beta CDR3 regions. The HTBI set primed first-round TCR CDR3 RT-PCR. TCRdb reprocessed the multiplex PCR reads via MiXCR and lists one record per CDR3 protein. The data hold approximately 400,000 distinct CDR3 sequences, with about 14% observed a single time. This clonotype was found many times. This CDR3 comprises 13 residues. Germline V gene sequence: CDR1 MNHNS, CDR2 SASEGT. Trimming pared 7 bases from V and 0 bases from J, leaving 9 bases between.

This chain connects TRBV6-1 to TRBJ1-1; D not resolved. This TCR was sampled from a man in his forties or fifties with Graves' ophthalmopathy. The sequencing sample was made of blood. The CDR3 is CASIVRVNTEAFF. In DNA form, the CDR3 reads TGTGCCAGCATAGTACGGGTGAACACTGAAGCTTTCTTT.